This is a list of T cell receptor beta chains from one sample in a study of OX40 agonist ivuxolimab in advanced cancers. Sequencing was performed with immunoSEQ multiplex PCR; in TCRdb, only in-frame clones are kept and a portion is missing. This table holds over 55,000 clones, approximately 78% found once. The sequencing here drew on CD4+ or CD8+ T cells sorted from blood, taken in a trial of the OX40 agonist ivuxolimab. The receptors derive from an adult with an advanced solid tumor such as melanoma, head and neck, liver or kidney cancer. Each CDR3 is given with its conserved first and last residue. D genes are given only for firm matches. Where a row states a size, it is once, few, many or the class of an expanded clone; other rows omit it.

j_call cdr3_length v_call d_call clone_size cdr3_aa cdr3_nt
TRBJ2-7 14 TRBV27 TRBD2 few CASSLSGRLYEQYF TGTGCCAGCAGCCTTAGCGGGAGGCTCTACGAGCAGTACTTC
TRBJ2-3 17 TRBV7-2 TRBD2 - CASTIRGTSGRAGTQYF TGTGCCAGCACCATAAGGGGGACTAGCGGGAGGGCCGGTACGCAGTATTTT
TRBJ1-6 11 TRBV6-6 - - CASSGGSPLHF TGTGCCAGCAGTGGGGGGTCGCCCCTCCACTTT
TRBJ2-7 13 TRBV6-6 TRBD1 - CASSQRGQVSQYF TGTGCCAGCAGTCAAAGGGGGCAGGTGAGTCAGTACTTC
TRBJ2-7 14 TRBV6-5 - - CASSYHRNAYEQYF TGTGCCAGCAGTTACCACAGGAACGCCTACGAGCAGTACTTC
TRBJ2-2 15 TRBV5-1 TRBD1 - CASSMTGLGTGELFF TGCGCCAGCAGCATGACAGGGCTTGGCACCGGGGAGCTGTTTTTT
TRBJ2-1 17 TRBV18 TRBD2 - CASSPPSGLAGVNEQFF TGTGCCAGCTCACCACCGTCAGGACTAGCGGGAGTCAATGAGCAGTTCTTC
TRBJ2-5 13 TRBV10-3 TRBD1 - CAISVGGAETQYF TGTGCCATATCAGTAGGGGGCGCCGAGACCCAGTACTTC
TRBJ1-1 12 TRBV18 - - CASSPGRSEAFF TGTGCCAGCTCACCCGGCAGGTCTGAAGCTTTCTTT
TRBJ1-5 14 TRBV9 - - CASSVGQGSQPQHF TGTGCCAGCAGCGTCGGGCAAGGGTCACAGCCCCAGCATTTT
TRBJ1-1 14 TRBV5-1 - - CASSTQGQGTEAFF TGCGCCAGCAGCACACAGGGCCAGGGCACTGAAGCTTTCTTT
TRBJ2-5 13 TRBV4-1 - - CASSTGVGETQYF TGCGCCAGCAGCACTGGGGTGGGGGAGACCCAGTACTTC
TRBJ2-7 14 TRBV15 - - CATSRDRDDYEQYF TGTGCCACCAGCCGAGACCGGGACGACTACGAGCAGTACTTC
TRBJ2-1 15 TRBV6-5 TRBD1 once CASRRALGTANEQFF TGTGCCAGCAGAAGGGCCTTGGGGACAGCAAATGAGCAGTTCTTC
TRBJ2-1 11 TRBV5-5 - - CASSFFDEQFF TGTGCCAGCAGCTTTTTTGATGAGCAGTTCTTC
TRBJ2-5 13 TRBV11-3 TRBD1 - CASSWGQQETQYF TGTGCCAGCAGCTGGGGACAGCAAGAGACCCAGTACTTC
TRBJ1-1 15 TRBV7-9 - - CASSQKGHLNTEAFF TGTGCCAGCAGCCAAAAGGGGCACCTGAACACTGAAGCTTTCTTT
TRBJ2-3 13 TRBV6-5 - - CASSPPSLGTQYF TGTGCCAGCTCCCCCCCCTCATTGGGTACGCAGTATTTT
TRBJ1-2 14 TRBV11-2 - - CASGLGGSGGGYTF TGTGCCAGCGGCTTAGGCGGGAGTGGTGGTGGCTACACCTTC
TRBJ2-3 17 TRBV5-6 TRBD2 - CASSPLTSGVNTDTQYF TGTGCCAGCAGCCCACTGACTAGCGGGGTGAACACAGATACGCAGTATTTT
TRBJ2-7 11 TRBV6-5 TRBD2 - CASRLAGARDF TGTGCCAGCAGACTAGCGGGGGCTCGGGACTTC
TRBJ2-1 12 TRBV2 - - CASRGGGIEQFF TGTGCCAGCAGGGGCGGGGGCATCGAGCAGTTCTTC
TRBJ2-1 15 TRBV6-1 TRBD2 - CAIKSLAESYNEQFF TGTGCCATCAAGTCCCTAGCGGAATCCTACAATGAGCAGTTCTTC
TRBJ2-1 15 TRBV5-4 TRBD1 - CASSLRDRVYNEQFF TGTGCCAGCAGCCTCCGGGACAGGGTGTACAATGAGCAGTTCTTC
TRBJ1-3 13 TRBV7-2 - - CASSLNRGNTIYF TGTGCCAGCAGCTTAAACAGAGGAAACACCATATATTTT
TRBJ1-5 14 TRBV2 - - CASSERINNQPQHF TGTGCCAGCAGTGAACGGATTAACAATCAGCCCCAGCATTTT
TRBJ1-1 12 TRBV19 - - CASKAGATEAFF TGTGCCAGTAAAGCAGGGGCCACTGAAGCTTTCTTT
TRBJ2-3 11 TRBV11-2 - - CASSRTDTQYF TGTGCCAGCAGCCGTACAGATACGCAGTATTTT
TRBJ2-5 15 TRBV6-1 TRBD2 - CASSEAPTGGETQYF TGTGCCAGCAGTGAAGCCCCGACGGGGGGAGAGACCCAGTACTTC
TRBJ1-1 14 TRBV18 - few CASSPPSGNTEAFF TGTGCCAGCTCACCACCATCGGGGAACACTGAAGCTTTCTTT
TRBJ2-7 12 TRBV7-3 - - CASSPLSYEQYF TGTGCCAGCAGCCCACTGTCCTACGAGCAGTACTTC
TRBJ1-2 13 TRBV7-2 - few CASSFAQLYGYTF TGTGCCAGCAGCTTTGCCCAGCTCTATGGCTACACCTTC
TRBJ2-7 13 TRBV4-2 - - CASSQAIFHEQYF TGTGCCAGCAGCCAAGCCATTTTCCACGAGCAGTACTTC
TRBJ1-2 12 TRBV4-1 - - CASSQGGAGYTF TGCGCCAGCAGCCAAGGAGGGGCCGGCTACACCTTC
TRBJ2-2 15 TRBV7-3 - - CASSLGLGNTGELFF TGTGCCAGCAGCTTAGGGCTCGGGAACACCGGGGAGCTGTTTTTT
TRBJ1-1 16 TRBV11-2 - - CASSLNVGAYHTEAFF TGTGCCAGCAGCTTAAACGTGGGGGCTTACCACACTGAAGCTTTCTTT
TRBJ2-3 17 TRBV7-9 TRBD2 - CASSLGTSGEYTDTQYF TGTGCCAGCAGCCTAGGGACTAGCGGGGAATACACAGATACGCAGTATTTT
TRBJ1-2 12 TRBV7-2 - - CASDRTNYGYTF TGTGCCAGCGATCGAACTAACTATGGCTACACCTTC
TRBJ2-5 17 TRBV10-3 - - CAISESRGSTASETQYF TGTGCCATCAGTGAGAGCCGGGGGTCGACAGCGTCGGAGACCCAGTACTTC
TRBJ2-1 16 TRBV4-3 - - CASSQQGRVGLDEQFF TGCGCCAGCAGCCAACAGGGGCGAGTTGGGTTGGATGAGCAGTTCTTC
TRBJ1-5 14 TRBV19 - few CASRLGRDNQPQHF TGTGCCAGTAGGCTGGGACGGGACAATCAGCCCCAGCATTTT
TRBJ2-7 15 TRBV7-2 - - CASRRGSIRSYEQYF TGTGCCAGCAGGAGAGGCTCTATCCGCTCCTACGAGCAGTACTTC
TRBJ1-5 15 TRBV6-1 TRBD1 - CASSTLQGRNQPQHF TGTGCCAGCAGTACCTTACAGGGGCGCAATCAGCCCCAGCATTTT
TRBJ1-4 15 TRBV2 TRBD1 - CASGVSGTGGQKLFF TGTGCCAGCGGAGTGTCTGGGACAGGGGGGCAAAAACTGTTTTTT
TRBJ1-2 13 TRBV19 - - CASSILSDYGYTF TGTGCCAGTAGTATTTTGTCAGACTATGGCTACACCTTC
TRBJ1-2 16 TRBV5-1 - - CASSPRHDGVDYGYTF TGCGCCAGCAGCCCGCGGCACGACGGGGTGGACTATGGCTACACCTTC
TRBJ1-1 15 TRBV18 TRBD1 - CASSPISGGDTEAFF TGTGCCAGCTCACCGATTTCAGGGGGTGACACTGAAGCTTTCTTT
TRBJ1-1 15 TRBV2 - few CASREAGLRNTEAFF TGTGCCAGCAGAGAGGCAGGGTTGCGGAACACTGAAGCTTTCTTT
TRBJ1-5 17 TRBV4-1 TRBD1 - CASSQKPRTGSNQPQHF TGCGCCAGCAGCCAGAAACCCCGGACAGGTTCCAATCAGCCCCAGCATTTT
TRBJ2-7 15 TRBV18 - - CASSPAGGPSYEQYF TGTGCCAGCTCACCCGCGGGTGGCCCTAGCTACGAGCAGTACTTC
TRBJ2-7 16 TRBV7-2 - - CASSPSGGYATYEQYF TGTGCCAGCAGCCCCTCCGGGGGCTATGCAACCTACGAGCAGTACTTC
TRBJ2-3 16 TRBV27 - once CASSSGGPRGTDTQYF TGTGCCAGCAGCTCTGGGGGGCCAAGGGGCACAGATACGCAGTATTTT
TRBJ2-5 11 TRBV12-5 - - CASGLGRAQYF TGTGCTAGTGGTTTAGGCCGGGCCCAGTACTTC
TRBJ2-5 19 TRBV7-2 - - CASSLDIPLPPLSLETQYF TGTGCCAGCAGCTTAGATATTCCCCTCCCGCCGCTAAGCTTAGAGACCCAGTACTTC